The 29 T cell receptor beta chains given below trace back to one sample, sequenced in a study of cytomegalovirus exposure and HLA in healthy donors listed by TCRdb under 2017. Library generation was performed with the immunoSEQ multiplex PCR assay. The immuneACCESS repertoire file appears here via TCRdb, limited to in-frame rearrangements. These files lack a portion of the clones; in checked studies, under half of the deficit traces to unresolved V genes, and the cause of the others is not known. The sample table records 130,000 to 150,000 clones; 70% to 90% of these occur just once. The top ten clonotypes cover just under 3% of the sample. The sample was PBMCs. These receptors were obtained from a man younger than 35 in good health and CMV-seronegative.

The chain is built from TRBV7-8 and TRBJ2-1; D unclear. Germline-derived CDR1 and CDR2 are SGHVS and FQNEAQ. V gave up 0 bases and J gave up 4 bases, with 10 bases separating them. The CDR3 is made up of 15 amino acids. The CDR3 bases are TGTGCCAGCAGCTTAGCGCAAGGAGAATACAATGAGCAGTTCTTC. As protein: CASSLAQGEYNEQFF.

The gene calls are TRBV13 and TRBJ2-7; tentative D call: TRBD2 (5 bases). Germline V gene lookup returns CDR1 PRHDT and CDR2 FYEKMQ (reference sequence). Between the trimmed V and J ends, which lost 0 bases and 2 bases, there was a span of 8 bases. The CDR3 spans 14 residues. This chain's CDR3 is CASSLGDSPYEQYF. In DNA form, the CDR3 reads TGTGCCAGCAGCTTAGGGGACTCCCCCTACGAGCAGTACTTC.

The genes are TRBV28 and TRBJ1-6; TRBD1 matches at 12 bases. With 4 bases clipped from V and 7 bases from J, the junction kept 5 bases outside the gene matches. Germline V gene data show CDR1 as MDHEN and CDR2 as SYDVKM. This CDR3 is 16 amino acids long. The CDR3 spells CASSSRDRGPNSPLHF. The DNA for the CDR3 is TGTGCCAGCAGTTCACGGGACAGGGGGCCGAATTCACCCCTCCACTTT.

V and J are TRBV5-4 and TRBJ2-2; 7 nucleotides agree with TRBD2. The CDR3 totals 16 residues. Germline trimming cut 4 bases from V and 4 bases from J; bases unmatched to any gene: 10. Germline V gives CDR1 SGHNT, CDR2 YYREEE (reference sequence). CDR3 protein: CASSPAMASGTGELFF. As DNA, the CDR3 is TGTGCCAGCAGCCCGGCAATGGCTAGCGGCACCGGGGAGCTGTTTTTT.

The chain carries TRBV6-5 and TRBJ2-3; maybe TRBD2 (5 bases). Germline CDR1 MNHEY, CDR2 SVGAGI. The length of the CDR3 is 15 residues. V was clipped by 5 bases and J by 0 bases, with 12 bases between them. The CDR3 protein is CASSRTATSTDTQYF. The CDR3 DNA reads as TGTGCCAGCAGTAGGACTGCAACTAGCACAGATACGCAGTATTTT.

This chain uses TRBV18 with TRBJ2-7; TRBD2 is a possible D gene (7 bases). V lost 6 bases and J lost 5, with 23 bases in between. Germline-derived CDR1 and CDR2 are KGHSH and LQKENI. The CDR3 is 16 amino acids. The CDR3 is CASSPSARGGFDEQYF. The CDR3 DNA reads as TGTGCCAGCTCTCCCTCTGCAAGGGGGGGCTTCGACGAGCAGTACTTC.

Here the CDR3 reads CASSVTSGYRTGELFF. In DNA form, the CDR3 reads TGTGCCAGCAGCGTTACTAGCGGTTATAGAACCGGGGAGCTGTTTTTT. The genes are TRBV9 and TRBJ2-2, with 8 bases fitting TRBD2. This CDR3 is 16 amino acids long. J gave up 5 bases and V 2 bases, and 8 bases lay outside the gene matches. CDR1 SGDLS and CDR2 YYNGEE come from the germline V gene.

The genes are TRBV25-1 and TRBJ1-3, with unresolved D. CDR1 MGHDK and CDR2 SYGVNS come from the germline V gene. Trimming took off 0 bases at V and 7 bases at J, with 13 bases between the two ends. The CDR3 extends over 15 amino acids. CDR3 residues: CASSEYRLRGNTIYF. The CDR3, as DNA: TGTGCCAGCAGTGAATATCGCCTACGCGGGAACACCATATATTTT.

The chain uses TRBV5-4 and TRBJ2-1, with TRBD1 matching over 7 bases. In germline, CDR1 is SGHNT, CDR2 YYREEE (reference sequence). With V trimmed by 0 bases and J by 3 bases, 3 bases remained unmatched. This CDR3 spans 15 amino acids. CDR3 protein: CASSLVQGIYNEQFF. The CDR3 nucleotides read TGTGCCAGCAGCTTGGTACAGGGGATCTACAATGAGCAGTTCTTC.

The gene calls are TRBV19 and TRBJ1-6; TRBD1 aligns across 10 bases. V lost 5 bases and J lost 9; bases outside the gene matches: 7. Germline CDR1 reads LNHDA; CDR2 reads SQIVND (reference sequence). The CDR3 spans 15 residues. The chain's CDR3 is CASSGAGTGVSPLHF. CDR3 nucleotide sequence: TGTGCCAGTAGTGGGGCCGGGACAGGGGTTTCACCCCTCCACTTT.

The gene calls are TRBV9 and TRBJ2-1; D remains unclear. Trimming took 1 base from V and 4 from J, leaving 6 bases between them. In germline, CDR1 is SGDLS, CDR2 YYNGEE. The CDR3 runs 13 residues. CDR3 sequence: CASSVREYNEQFF. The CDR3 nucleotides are TGTGCCAGCAGCGTAAGAGAGTACAATGAGCAGTTCTTC. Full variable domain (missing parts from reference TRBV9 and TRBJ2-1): DSGVTQTPKHLITATGQRVTLRCSPRSGDLSVYWYQQSLDQGLQFLIQYYNGEERAKGNILERFSAQQFPDLHSELNLSSLELGDSALYFCASSVREYNEQFFGPGTRLTVL.

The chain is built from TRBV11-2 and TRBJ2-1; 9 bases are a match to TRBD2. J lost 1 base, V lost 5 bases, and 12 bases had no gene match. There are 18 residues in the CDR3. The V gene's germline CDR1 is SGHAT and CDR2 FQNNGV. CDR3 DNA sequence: TGTGCCAGCAGCCCACGGACTAGCGCAACCCCTTCCTACAATGAGCAGTTCTTC. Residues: CASSPRTSATPSYNEQFF.

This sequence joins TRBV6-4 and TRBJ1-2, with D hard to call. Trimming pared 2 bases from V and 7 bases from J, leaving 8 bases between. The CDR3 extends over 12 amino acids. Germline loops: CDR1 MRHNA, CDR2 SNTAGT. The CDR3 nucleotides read TGTGCCAGCAGTGACCGGCGGCTTGGCTACACCTTC. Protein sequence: CASSDRRLGYTF.

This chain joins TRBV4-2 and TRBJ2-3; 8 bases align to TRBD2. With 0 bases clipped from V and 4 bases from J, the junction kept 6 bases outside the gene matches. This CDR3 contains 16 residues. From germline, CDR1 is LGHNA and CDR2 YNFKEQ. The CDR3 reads CASSQEKAGEADTQYF. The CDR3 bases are TGTGCCAGCAGCCAAGAGAAAGCGGGGGAGGCAGATACGCAGTATTTT.

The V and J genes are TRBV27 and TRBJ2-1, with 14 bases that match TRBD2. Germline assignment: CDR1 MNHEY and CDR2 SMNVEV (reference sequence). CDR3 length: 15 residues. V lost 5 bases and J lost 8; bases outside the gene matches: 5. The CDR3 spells CASSPMGLAGDEQFF. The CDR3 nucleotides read TGTGCCAGCAGTCCGATGGGACTAGCGGGGGATGAGCAGTTCTTC.

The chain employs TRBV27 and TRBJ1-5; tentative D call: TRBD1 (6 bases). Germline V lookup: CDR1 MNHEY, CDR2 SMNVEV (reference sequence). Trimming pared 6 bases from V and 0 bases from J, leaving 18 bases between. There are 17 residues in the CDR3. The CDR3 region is CASSPGTPLYSNQPQHF. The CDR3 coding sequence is TGTGCCAGCAGCCCCGGGACACCACTCTATAGCAATCAGCCCCAGCATTTT.

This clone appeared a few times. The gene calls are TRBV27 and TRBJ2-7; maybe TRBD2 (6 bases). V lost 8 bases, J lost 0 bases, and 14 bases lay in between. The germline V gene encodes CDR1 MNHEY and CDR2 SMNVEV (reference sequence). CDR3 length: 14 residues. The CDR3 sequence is CASGHSGHSYEQYF. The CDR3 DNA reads TGTGCCAGCGGACATAGCGGCCACTCCTACGAGCAGTACTTC.

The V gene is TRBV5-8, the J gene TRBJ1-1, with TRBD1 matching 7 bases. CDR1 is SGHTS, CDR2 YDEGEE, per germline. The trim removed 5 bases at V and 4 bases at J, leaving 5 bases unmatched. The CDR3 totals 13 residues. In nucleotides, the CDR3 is TGTGCCAGCAGTCGACAGGGATCCACTGAAGCTTTCTTT. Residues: CASSRQGSTEAFF.

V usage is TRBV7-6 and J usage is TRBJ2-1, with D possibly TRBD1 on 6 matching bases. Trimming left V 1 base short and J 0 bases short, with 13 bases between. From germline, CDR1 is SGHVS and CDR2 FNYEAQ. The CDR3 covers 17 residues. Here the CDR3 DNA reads TGTGCCAGCAGCTTAGATTGGGGGCGGAGCTCCTACAATGAGCAGTTCTTC. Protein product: CASSLDWGRSSYNEQFF.

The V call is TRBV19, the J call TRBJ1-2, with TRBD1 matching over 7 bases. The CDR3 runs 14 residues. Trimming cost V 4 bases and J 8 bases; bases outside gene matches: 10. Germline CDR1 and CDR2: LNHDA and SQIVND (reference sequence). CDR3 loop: CASSTPGGSWGYTF. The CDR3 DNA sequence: TGTGCCAGTAGTACCCCAGGGGGGAGCTGGGGCTACACCTTC. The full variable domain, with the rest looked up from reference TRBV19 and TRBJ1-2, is DGGITQSPKYLFRKEGQNVTLSCEQNLNHDAMYWYRQDPGQGLRLIYYSQIVNDFQKGDIAEGYSVSREKKESFPLTVTSAQKNPTAFYLCASSTPGGSWGYTFGSGTRLTVV.

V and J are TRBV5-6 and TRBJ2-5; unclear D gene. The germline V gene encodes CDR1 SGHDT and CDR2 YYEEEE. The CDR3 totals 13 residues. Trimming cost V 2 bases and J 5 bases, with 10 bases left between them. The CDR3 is CASSFGSRETQYF. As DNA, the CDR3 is TGTGCCAGCAGCTTTGGTTCGCGGGAGACCCAGTACTTC.

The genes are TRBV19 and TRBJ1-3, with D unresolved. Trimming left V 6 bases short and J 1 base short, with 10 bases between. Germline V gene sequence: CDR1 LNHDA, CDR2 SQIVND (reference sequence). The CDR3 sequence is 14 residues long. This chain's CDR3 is CASRKRASGNTIYF. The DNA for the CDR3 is TGTGCCAGTAGGAAGCGGGCATCTGGAAACACCATATATTTT.

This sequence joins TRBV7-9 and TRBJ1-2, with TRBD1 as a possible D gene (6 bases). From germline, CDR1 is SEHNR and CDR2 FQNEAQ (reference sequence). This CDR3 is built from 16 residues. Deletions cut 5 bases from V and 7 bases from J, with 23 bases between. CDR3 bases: TGTGCCAGCAGCATGGGCCCCCGTAAAGGGGGGGGTGGCTACACCTTC. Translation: CASSMGPRKGGGGYTF. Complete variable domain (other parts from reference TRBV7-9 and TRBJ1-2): DTGVSQNPRHKITKRGQNVTFRCDPISEHNRLYWYRQTLGQGPEFLTYFQNEAQLEKSRLLSDRFSAERPKGSFSTLEIQRTEQGDSAMYLCASSMGPRKGGGGYTFGSGTRLTVV.

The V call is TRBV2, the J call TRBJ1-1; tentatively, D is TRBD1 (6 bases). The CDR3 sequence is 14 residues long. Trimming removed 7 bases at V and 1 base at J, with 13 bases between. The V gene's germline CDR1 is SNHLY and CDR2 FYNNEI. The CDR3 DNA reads TGTGCCAGCAAGACACAGGGTGGGAACACTGAAGCTTTCTTT. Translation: CASKTQGGNTEAFF.

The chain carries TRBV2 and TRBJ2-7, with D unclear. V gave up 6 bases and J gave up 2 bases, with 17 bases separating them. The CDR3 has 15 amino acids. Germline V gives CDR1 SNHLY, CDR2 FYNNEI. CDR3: CASSLAPGNTYEQYF. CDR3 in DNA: TGTGCCAGCAGCCTTGCCCCGGGTAACACCTACGAGCAGTACTTC.

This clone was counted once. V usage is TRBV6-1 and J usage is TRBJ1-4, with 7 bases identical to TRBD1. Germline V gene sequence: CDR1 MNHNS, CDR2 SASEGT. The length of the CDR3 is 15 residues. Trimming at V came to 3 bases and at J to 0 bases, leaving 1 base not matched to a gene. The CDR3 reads CASSEGQTTNEKLFF. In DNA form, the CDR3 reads TGTGCCAGCAGTGAGGGACAGACAACTAATGAAAAACTGTTTTTT.

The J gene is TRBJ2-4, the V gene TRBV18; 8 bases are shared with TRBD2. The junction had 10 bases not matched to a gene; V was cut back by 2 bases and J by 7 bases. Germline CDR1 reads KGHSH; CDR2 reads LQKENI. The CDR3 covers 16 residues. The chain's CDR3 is CASSPASGSNGNIQYF. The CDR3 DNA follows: TGTGCCAGCTCACCAGCTAGCGGGTCGAACGGGAACATTCAGTACTTC.

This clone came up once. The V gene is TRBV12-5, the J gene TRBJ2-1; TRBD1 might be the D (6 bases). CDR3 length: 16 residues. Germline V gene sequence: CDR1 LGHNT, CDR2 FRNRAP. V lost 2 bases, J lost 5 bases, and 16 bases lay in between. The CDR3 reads CASGLMGRGIHNEQFF. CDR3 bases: TGTGCTAGTGGTTTGATGGGCAGGGGAATTCACAATGAGCAGTTCTTC.

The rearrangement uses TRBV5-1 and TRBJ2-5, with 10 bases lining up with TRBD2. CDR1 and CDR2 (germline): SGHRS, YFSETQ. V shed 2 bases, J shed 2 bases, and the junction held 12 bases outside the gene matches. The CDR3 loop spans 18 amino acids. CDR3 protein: CASSFISGGAANQETQYF. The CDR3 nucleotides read TGCGCCAGCAGCTTTATCAGCGGGGGGGCCGCAAATCAAGAGACCCAGTACTTC.